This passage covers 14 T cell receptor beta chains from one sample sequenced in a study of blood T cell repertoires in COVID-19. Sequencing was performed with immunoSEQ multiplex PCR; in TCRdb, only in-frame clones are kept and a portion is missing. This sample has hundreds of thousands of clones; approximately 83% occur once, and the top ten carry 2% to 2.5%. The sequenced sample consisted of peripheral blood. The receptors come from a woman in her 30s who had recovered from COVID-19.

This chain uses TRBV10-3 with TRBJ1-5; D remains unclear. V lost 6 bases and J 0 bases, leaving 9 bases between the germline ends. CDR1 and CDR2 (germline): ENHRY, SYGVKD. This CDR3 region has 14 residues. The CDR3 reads CAISPRDSNQPQHF. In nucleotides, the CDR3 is TGTGCCATCAGCCCGAGGGATAGCAATCAGCCCCAGCATTTT.

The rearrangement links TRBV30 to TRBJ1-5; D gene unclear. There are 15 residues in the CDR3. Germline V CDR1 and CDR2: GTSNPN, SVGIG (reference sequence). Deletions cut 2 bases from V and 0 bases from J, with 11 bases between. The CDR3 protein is CAWSPLSHSNQPQHF. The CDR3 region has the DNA TGTGCCTGGAGTCCCTTGAGTCATAGCAATCAGCCCCAGCATTTT.

The CDR3 DNA reads TGTGCCAGCAGCTCAATTCGGGGGAGTGGTTCACCCCTCCACTTT. It translates to CASSSIRGSGSPLHF. The rearrangement joins TRBV11-2 to TRBJ1-6, with D tentatively TRBD1 (5 bases). The germline gives CDR1 SGHAT, CDR2 FQNNGV. CDR3 length: 15 residues. V gave up 4 bases and J gave up 9 bases, with 16 bases separating them.

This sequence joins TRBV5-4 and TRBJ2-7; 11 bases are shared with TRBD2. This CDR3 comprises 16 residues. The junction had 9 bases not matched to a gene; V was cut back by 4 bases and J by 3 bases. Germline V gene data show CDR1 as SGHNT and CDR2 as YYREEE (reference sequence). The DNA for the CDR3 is TGTGCCAGCAGCCCTGGGACTAGCGGATGGGGCTACGAGCAGTACTTC. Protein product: CASSPGTSGWGYEQYF.

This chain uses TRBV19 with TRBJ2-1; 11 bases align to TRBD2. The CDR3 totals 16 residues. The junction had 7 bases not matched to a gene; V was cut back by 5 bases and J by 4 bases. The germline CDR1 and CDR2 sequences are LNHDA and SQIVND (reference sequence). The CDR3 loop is CASSPTGTSGYNEQFF. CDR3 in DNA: TGTGCCAGTAGTCCGACCGGGACTAGCGGATACAATGAGCAGTTCTTC.

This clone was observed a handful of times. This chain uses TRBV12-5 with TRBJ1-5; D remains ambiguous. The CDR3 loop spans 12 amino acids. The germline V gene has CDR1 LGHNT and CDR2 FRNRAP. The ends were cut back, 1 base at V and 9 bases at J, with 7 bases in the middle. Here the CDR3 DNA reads TGTGCTAGTGGTTTGGGGGGAGGGCCCCAGCATTTT. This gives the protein CASGLGGGPQHF.

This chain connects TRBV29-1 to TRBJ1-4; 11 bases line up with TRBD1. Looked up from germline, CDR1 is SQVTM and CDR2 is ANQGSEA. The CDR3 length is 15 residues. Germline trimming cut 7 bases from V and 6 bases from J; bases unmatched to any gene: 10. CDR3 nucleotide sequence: TGCAGCGCCCACTCGGGGACAGGGGGGCATGAAAAACTGTTTTTT. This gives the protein CSAHSGTGGHEKLFF.

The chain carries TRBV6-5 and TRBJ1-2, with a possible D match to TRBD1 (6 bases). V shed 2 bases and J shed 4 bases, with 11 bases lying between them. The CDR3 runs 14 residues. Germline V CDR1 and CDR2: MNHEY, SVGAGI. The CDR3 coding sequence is TGTGCCAGCAGTTACGAAAGGGGGTCCTATGGCTACACCTTC. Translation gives CASSYERGSYGYTF.

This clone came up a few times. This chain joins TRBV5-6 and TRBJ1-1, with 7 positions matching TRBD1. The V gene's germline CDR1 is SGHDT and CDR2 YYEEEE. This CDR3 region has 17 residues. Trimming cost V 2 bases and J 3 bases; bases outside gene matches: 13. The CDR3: CASSFLVGVGQYTEAFF. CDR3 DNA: TGTGCCAGCAGCTTTCTCGTGGGGGTGGGACAGTACACTGAAGCTTTCTTT.

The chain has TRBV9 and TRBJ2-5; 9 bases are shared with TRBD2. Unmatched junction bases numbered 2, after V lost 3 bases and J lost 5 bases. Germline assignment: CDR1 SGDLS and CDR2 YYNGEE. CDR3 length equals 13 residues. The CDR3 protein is CASSEREEETQYF. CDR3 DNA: TGTGCCAGCAGCGAGCGGGAGGAGGAGACCCAGTACTTC.

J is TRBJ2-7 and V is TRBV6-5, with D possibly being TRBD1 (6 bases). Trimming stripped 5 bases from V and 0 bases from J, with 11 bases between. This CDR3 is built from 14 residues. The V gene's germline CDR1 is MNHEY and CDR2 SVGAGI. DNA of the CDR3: TGTGCCAGCAGTAAAACAGGGCGCTCCTACGAGCAGTACTTC. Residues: CASSKTGRSYEQYF.

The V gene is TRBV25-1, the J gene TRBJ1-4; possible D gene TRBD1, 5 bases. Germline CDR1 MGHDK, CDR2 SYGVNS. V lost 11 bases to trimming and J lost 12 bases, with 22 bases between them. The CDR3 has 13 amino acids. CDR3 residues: CAPLIQAYLELFF. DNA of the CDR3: TGTGCCCCCCTCATACAGGCTTACCTGGAACTGTTTTTT.

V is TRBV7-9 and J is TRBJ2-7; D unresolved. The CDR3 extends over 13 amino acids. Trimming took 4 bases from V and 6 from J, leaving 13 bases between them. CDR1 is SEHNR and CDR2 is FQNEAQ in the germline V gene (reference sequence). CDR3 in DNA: TGTGCCAGCAGCTCCCTATCGGAGAGCGAGCAGTACTTC. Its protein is CASSSLSESEQYF.

Here the CDR3 reads CASMQGRKGYTF. For the CDR3, the DNA is TGTGCCAGCATGCAGGGCCGGAAGGGCTACACCTTC. V gene TRBV6-5 combines with J gene TRBJ1-2, with D perhaps TRBD1 (5 bases). The V end was cut by 7 bases, the J end by 8 bases, with 14 bases between. This CDR3 has 12 amino acids. Germline V gives CDR1 MNHEY, CDR2 SVGAGI.